This paragraph reports one T cell receptor (beta chain). This sample was taken from a study of T-cell reconstitution after alpha-beta-depleted transplantation in children. Preparation of the TCRbeta library was carried out with unique molecular identifiers. TCRdb used MiXCR to reprocess the PCR reads, holding one entry per CDR3 protein. The table records about 600,000 distinct CDR3 sequences, under 15% of them present only once. V was pared by 3 bases and J by 3 bases, with 8 bases of the junction left unmatched. Germline-derived CDR1 and CDR2 are SEHNR and FQNEAQ (reference sequence). CDR3 length equals 16 residues.

V usage is TRBV7-9 and J usage is TRBJ2-1; TRBD2 matches 7 bases. This TCR was recovered from a male patient younger than 18 who had a stem cell transplant for acute myeloid leukemia, so the T cells may come from the graft donor. Here the sequenced sample was PBMCs, mostly from graft donor cells, taken 360 days after TCRalphabeta/CD19-depleted stem cell transplant. CDR3 residues: CASSFPGRENYNEQFF. Written as DNA, the CDR3 is TGTGCCAGCAGCTTCCCGGGGCGGGAGAACTACAATGAGCAGTTCTTC.